The present T cell receptor (beta chain) was sequenced within a study of blood T cells in healthy people across ages. The use of a sample-barcoded 5' primer and a J-beta primer mix characterized a second PCR of roughly 7 to 11 cycles. There were at least 2.5 million CDR3-containing paired-end reads obtained from each sample. TCRdb passed the 5' RACE reads through MiXCR, listing each CDR3 protein once. The table shows hundreds of thousands of distinct CDR3 sequences, with 27% occurring only once. A word on this clonotype: The antigen remains undetermined.

Points from the study as a whole: Roughly linearly, TCR beta diversity per million T cells fell as age increased.

This CDR3 is 14 amino acids long. Germline V gives CDR1 MNHNS, CDR2 SASEGT. V shed 7 bases, J shed 5 bases, and the junction held 8 bases outside the gene matches. Sequenced input: blood. The clonotype originates from a woman aged 70-85 years in good health. The chain is built from TRBV6-1 and TRBJ1-5; 7 bases match TRBD1. CDR3 in DNA: TGTGCCAGCATCCATACAGGGGTGGATCAGCCCCAGCATTTT. It specifies CASIHTGVDQPQHF.